The 26 T cell receptor beta chains below all came from one sample that was sequenced in a study of control samples from healthy donors and cancer patients. Libraries were prepared by immunoSEQ multiplex PCR; TCRdb keeps only in-frame clonotypes and omits some of them. Among around 83,000 clones listed, 80% to 95% were seen once. Sequenced input: PBMCs. These receptors came from a woman between 40 and 55 years old with lung cancer.

This sequence joins TRBV28 and TRBJ1-4; no firm D call. The CDR3 totals 15 residues. CDR1 and CDR2 (germline): MDHEN, SYDVKM. The V gene lost 10 bases and the J gene lost 5 bases, with 20 bases spanning the gap. The CDR3 reads CATFRQSGGNEKLFF. Here the CDR3 DNA reads TGTGCCACCTTTAGGCAGAGCGGAGGAAATGAAAAACTGTTTTTT.

The V call is TRBV4-1, the J call TRBJ2-7; the match to TRBD2 covers 9 bases. Germline assignment: CDR1 MGHRA and CDR2 YSYEKL. The CDR3 runs 14 residues. J was trimmed by 3 bases and V by 2 bases; bases with no gene match: 2. The CDR3 coding sequence is TGCGCCAGCAGCCAAAGTAGCGGGAGCTACGAGCAGTACTTC. Residues: CASSQSSGSYEQYF.

V is TRBV11-2 and J is TRBJ2-1; 9 nucleotides agree with TRBD2. CDR3 length: 15 residues. CDR1 is SGHAT and CDR2 is FQNNGV in the germline V gene. After removal of 6 bases from V and 8 bases from J, the junction contained 11 bases not matched to a gene. CDR3 coding DNA: TGTGCCAGCAGGCCTAGGGCGGGGGGGCCGGATGAGCAGTTCTTC. The encoded protein is CASRPRAGGPDEQFF.

The V call is TRBV5-6, the J call TRBJ2-2, with D possibly TRBD2 on 6 matching bases. The CDR3 spans 15 residues. V was shortened by 2 bases and J by 7 bases, with 15 bases between the two germline ends. Germline CDR1 SGHDT, CDR2 YYEEEE. The CDR3 DNA follows: TGTGCCAGCAGCTTAGAAAGGCCCGGGGGCGGGGAGCTGTTTTTT. Protein sequence: CASSLERPGGGELFF.

The V call is TRBV6-5, the J call TRBJ2-7, with D perhaps matching TRBD1 (8 bases). Trimming shortened V by 2 bases and J by 3 bases, and 14 bases separated the two germline ends. CDR1 and CDR2 (germline): MNHEY, SVGAGI. The CDR3 contains 15 residues. CDR3 DNA sequence: TGTGCCAGCAGTTACGGACAGGGAGGGAACTACGAGCAGTACTTC. This sequence encodes CASSYGQGGNYEQYF.

The chain carries TRBV12-3 or TRBV12-4 and TRBJ1-2; 7 nucleotides match TRBD1. The ends lost 2 bases at V and 8 bases at J; junction bases unmatched: 5. The CDR3 runs 13 residues. The CDR3 loop reads CASSLRRGRGYTF. The CDR3 nucleotides read TGTGCCAGCAGTTTACGGAGGGGGCGAGGCTACACCTTC.

The genes are TRBV7-3 and TRBJ1-6; D gene unclear. From germline, CDR1 is SGHTA and CDR2 FQGTGA. V shed 5 bases and J shed 8 bases, with 16 bases lying between them. CDR3 length equals 15 residues. The CDR3 DNA is TGTGCCAGCAGCCGGGTCGGAGGATTCGATTCACCCCTCCACTTT. It encodes CASSRVGGFDSPLHF. The complete variable domain, with remaining parts taken from reference TRBV7-3 and TRBJ1-6, reads GAGVSQTPSNKVTEKGKYVELRCDPISGHTALYWYRQSLGQGPEFLIYFQGTGAADDSGLPNDRFFAVRPEGSVSTLKIQRTERGDSAVYLCASSRVGGFDSPLHFGNGTRLTVT.

The rearrangement links TRBV7-9 to TRBJ1-1; D is uncertain. CDR1 SEHNR and CDR2 FQNEAQ come from the germline V gene (reference sequence). There are 13 residues in the CDR3. V was cut by 1 base and J by 7 bases, with 10 bases left in between. The CDR3 sequence: CASSLGHPGEAFF. In nucleotides, the CDR3 is TGTGCCAGCAGCTTAGGACATCCCGGTGAAGCTTTCTTT.

This chain joins TRBV7-9 and TRBJ1-3; a weak D match, TRBD1 (5 bases). The CDR3 is made up of 13 amino acids. Germline-derived CDR1 and CDR2 are SEHNR and FQNEAQ (reference sequence). Trimming removed 9 bases from V and 6 bases from J, with 15 bases in between. The CDR3 sequence is CASLGGLENTIYF. CDR3 nucleotides: TGTGCCAGTCTTGGGGGGTTGGAAAACACCATATATTTT.

The gene calls are TRBV25-1 and TRBJ1-6; D not certain. CDR1 and CDR2 from the germline V gene are MGHDK and SYGVNS. This CDR3 spans 15 amino acids. The V end was cut by 1 base, the J end by 7 bases, with 11 bases between. CDR3 bases: TGTGCCAGCAGTGAATCCGGGATCCTAAATTCACCCCTCCACTTT. Translated, it gives CASSESGILNSPLHF. The complete variable domain, with remaining parts taken from reference TRBV25-1 and TRBJ1-6, reads EADIYQTPRYLVIGTGKKITLECSQTMGHDKMYWYQQDPGMELHLIHYSYGVNSTEKGDLSSESTVSRIRTEHFPLTLESARPSHTSQYLCASSESGILNSPLHFGNGTRLTVT.

The rearrangement uses TRBV19 and TRBJ1-3, with no clear D. This CDR3 is built from 13 residues. CDR1 and CDR2 (germline): LNHDA, SQIVND (reference sequence). Trimming removed 9 bases from V and 4 bases from J, with 13 bases in between. CDR3 amino acids: CASPSPRGNTIYF. DNA for the CDR3: TGTGCCAGCCCCTCACCCCGAGGAAACACCATATATTTT. Together with reference TRBV19 and TRBJ1-3, the CDR3 gives the full variable domain: DGGITQSPKYLFRKEGQNVTLSCEQNLNHDAMYWYRQDPGQGLRLIYYSQIVNDFQKGDIAEGYSVSREKKESFPLTVTSAQKNPTAFYLCASPSPRGNTIYFGEGSWLTVV.

The chain has TRBV11-3 and TRBJ2-2; 7 nucleotides align to TRBD1. CDR1 and CDR2 (germline): SGHNT, YENEEA. The CDR3 is 15 residues long. J lost 2 bases, V lost 4 bases, and 4 bases had no gene match. CDR3 DNA sequence: TGTGCCAGCAGCTCAGGGGGACACAACACCGGGGAGCTGTTTTTT. This codes for CASSSGGHNTGELFF.

This clone appeared once. The chain has TRBV18 and TRBJ1-2; unclear D gene. The germline CDR1 and CDR2 sequences are KGHSH and LQKENI. This CDR3 has 14 amino acids. The ends were cut back, 2 bases at V and 2 bases at J, with 9 bases in the middle. CDR3 loop: CASSPAVSNYGYTF. The CDR3 DNA is TGTGCCAGCTCACCAGCCGTGTCGAACTATGGCTACACCTTC.

The V and J genes are TRBV7-9 and TRBJ1-1, with unresolved D. Per germline, CDR1 SEHNR and CDR2 FQNEAQ (reference sequence). The CDR3 runs 12 residues. The V end was cut by 5 bases, the J end by 5 bases, with 9 bases between. The CDR3 region has the DNA TGTGCCAGCAGCCCGGAAGGAACTGAAGCTTTCTTT. This codes for CASSPEGTEAFF.

The genes are TRBV6-5 and TRBJ1-4; tentatively, D is TRBD1 (5 bases). The CDR3 has 15 amino acids. CDR1 is MNHEY, CDR2 SVGAGI, per germline. V shed 6 bases and J shed 8 bases, with 19 bases lying between them. CDR3 bases: TGTGCCAGCAGCCAGGGACGGGGGGGAAAGGAAAAACTGTTTTTT. Its protein is CASSQGRGGKEKLFF.

This sequence joins TRBV9 and TRBJ1-2; D not resolved. The V end was cut by 0 bases, the J end by 6 bases, with 12 bases between. The CDR3 contains 14 residues. Per germline, CDR1 SGDLS and CDR2 YYNGEE. The chain's CDR3 is CASSVVDNRDGYTF. The CDR3 DNA follows: TGTGCCAGCAGCGTAGTCGATAATCGGGATGGCTACACCTTC.

The V gene is TRBV16, the J gene TRBJ1-2; the D is unclear. The V and J ends lost 4 bases and 1 base respectively, with 7 bases between them. In germline, CDR1 is KGHSY, CDR2 FQNENV. The CDR3 runs 13 residues. The CDR3 region is CASSPEVNYGYTF. The CDR3 DNA reads as TGTGCCAGCAGCCCGGAGGTTAACTATGGCTACACCTTC.

J is TRBJ2-5 and V is TRBV5-5, with D possibly TRBD1 on 6 matching bases. V lost 3 bases and J lost 3, with 15 bases in between. This CDR3 region has 15 residues. CDR1 and CDR2 (germline): SGHKS, YYEKEE (reference sequence). CDR3 region: CASSWGQALKETQYF. As DNA, the CDR3 is TGTGCCAGCAGCTGGGGGCAGGCCCTAAAAGAGACCCAGTACTTC.

The chain combines TRBV7-9 with TRBJ1-2; 9 positions match TRBD1. The CDR3 runs to 14 residues. The germline V gene has CDR1 SEHNR and CDR2 FQNEAQ (reference sequence). V shed 0 bases, J shed 8 bases, and the junction held 4 bases outside the gene matches. The CDR3 is CASSLAQGARGYTF. The CDR3, as DNA: TGTGCCAGCAGCTTAGCACAGGGGGCGAGGGGCTACACCTTC.

V and J are TRBV4-1 and TRBJ1-2; 9 nucleotides match TRBD1. This CDR3 has 19 amino acids. V gave up 0 bases and J gave up 3 bases; unmatched junction bases: 14. CDR1 is MGHRA, CDR2 YSYEKL, per germline. The CDR3 coding sequence is TGCGCCAGCAGCCAAGATGGTGCGGGACAGGGACTACCCTACTATGGCTACACCTTC. Translated, it gives CASSQDGAGQGLPYYGYTF.

This chain links TRBV5-1 with TRBJ2-5, with D unresolved. Trimming took 5 bases from V and 5 from J, leaving 7 bases between them. The CDR3 contains 11 residues. Germline CDR1 reads SGHRS; CDR2 reads YFSETQ. CDR3 sequence reads: CASREEETQYF. CDR3 nucleotide sequence: TGCGCCAGCAGGGAAGAGGAGACCCAGTACTTC.

The chain couples TRBV3-1 (or the pseudogene TRBV3-2) to TRBJ1-2; unclear D gene. From germline, CDR1 is LGHDT and CDR2 YNNKEL (reference sequence). The CDR3 totals 13 residues. The germline V and J ends were trimmed by 4 bases and 2 bases, with 8 bases remaining between them. The chain's CDR3 is CASSLIGNYGYTF. Written as DNA, the CDR3 is TGTGCCAGCAGCCTCATAGGAAACTATGGCTACACCTTC.

CDR3 residues: CASSPGTGDYGYTF. The DNA for the CDR3 is TGTGCCAGCAGCCCGGGGACAGGCGACTATGGCTACACCTTC. V and J are TRBV3-1 (or the pseudogene TRBV3-2) and TRBJ1-2; TRBD1 aligns across 8 bases. CDR1 and CDR2 (germline): LGHDT, YNNKEL (reference sequence). CDR3 length equals 14 residues. The ends lost 4 bases at V and 3 bases at J; junction bases unmatched: 4.

V is TRBV15 and J is TRBJ1-1; TRBD1 aligns across 7 bases. Germline values: CDR1 LNHNV, CDR2 YYDKDF (reference sequence). The CDR3 totals 14 residues. Trimming cost V 2 bases and J 5 bases; bases outside gene matches: 5. The CDR3: CATSRRQGWTEAFF. The CDR3 DNA follows: TGTGCCACCAGCAGAAGACAGGGATGGACTGAAGCTTTCTTT.

V and J are TRBV5-4 and TRBJ2-2, with D unresolved. Looked up from germline, CDR1 is SGHNT and CDR2 is YYREEE (reference sequence). V lost 2 bases to trimming and J lost 6 bases, with 2 bases between them. The CDR3 has 11 amino acids. The CDR3 DNA follows: TGTGCCAGCAGCTTCTCCGGGGAGCTGTTTTTT. It is translated as CASSFSGELFF.

The chain recombines TRBV9 with TRBJ1-1; 7 bases fit TRBD1. This CDR3 is built from 15 residues. The V and J ends lost 3 bases and 4 bases, in that order; junction bases with no gene match: 9. CDR1 is SGDLS, CDR2 YYNGEE, per germline. In DNA form, the CDR3 reads TGTGCCAGCAGCGCATTAGGGGGCTCGGGCACTGAAGCTTTCTTT. Its protein product is CASSALGGSGTEAFF.